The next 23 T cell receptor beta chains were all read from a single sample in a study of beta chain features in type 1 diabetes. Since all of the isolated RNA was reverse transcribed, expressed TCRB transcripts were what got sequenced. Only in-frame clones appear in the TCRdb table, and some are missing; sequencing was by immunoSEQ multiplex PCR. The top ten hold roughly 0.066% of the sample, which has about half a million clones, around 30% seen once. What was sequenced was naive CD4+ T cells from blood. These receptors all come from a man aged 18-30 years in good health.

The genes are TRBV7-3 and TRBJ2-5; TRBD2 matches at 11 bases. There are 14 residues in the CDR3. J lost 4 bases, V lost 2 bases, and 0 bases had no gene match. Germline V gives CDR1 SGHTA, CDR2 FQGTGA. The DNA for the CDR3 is TGTGCCAGCAGCTTAGGACTAGCGGGAGAGACCCAGTACTTC. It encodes CASSLGLAGETQYF.

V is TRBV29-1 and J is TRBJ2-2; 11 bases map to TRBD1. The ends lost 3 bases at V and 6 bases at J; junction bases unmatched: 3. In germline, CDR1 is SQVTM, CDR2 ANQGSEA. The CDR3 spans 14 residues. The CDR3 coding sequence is TGCAGCGTTGACACGGGACAGGGGGCCGGGGAGCTGTTTTTT. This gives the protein CSVDTGQGAGELFF.

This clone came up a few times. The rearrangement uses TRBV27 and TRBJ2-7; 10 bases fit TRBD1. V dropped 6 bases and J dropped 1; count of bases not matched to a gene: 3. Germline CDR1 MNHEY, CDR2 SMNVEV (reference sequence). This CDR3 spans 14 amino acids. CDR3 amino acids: CASSRQGASYEQYF. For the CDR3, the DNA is TGTGCCAGCAGCAGACAGGGGGCTTCCTACGAGCAGTACTTC.

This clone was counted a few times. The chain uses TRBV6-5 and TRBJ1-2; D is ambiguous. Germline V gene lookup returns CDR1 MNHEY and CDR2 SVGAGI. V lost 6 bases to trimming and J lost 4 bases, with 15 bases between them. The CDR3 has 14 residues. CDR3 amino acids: CASSTHPVVYGYTF. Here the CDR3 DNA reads TGTGCCAGCAGCACACACCCTGTGGTCTATGGCTACACCTTC.

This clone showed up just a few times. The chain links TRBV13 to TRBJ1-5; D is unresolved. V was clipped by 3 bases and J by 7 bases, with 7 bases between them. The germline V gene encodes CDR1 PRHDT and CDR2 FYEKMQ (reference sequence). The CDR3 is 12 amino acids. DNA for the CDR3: TGTGCCAGCAGCTTCCTAGGACAGCCCCAGCATTTT. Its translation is CASSFLGQPQHF. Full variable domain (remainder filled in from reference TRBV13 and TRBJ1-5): AAGVIQSPRHLIKEKRETATLKCYPIPRHDTVYWYQQGPGQDPQFLISFYEKMQSDKGSIPDRFSAQQFSDYHSELNMSSLELGDSALYFCASSFLGQPQHFGDGTRLSIL.

The DNA for the CDR3 is TGTGCCAGCAGCTTAGTCCCCCACTACGAGCAGTACTTC. It specifies CASSLVPHYEQYF. The V and J genes are TRBV7-9 and TRBJ2-7; unclear D gene. The V and J ends lost 1 base and 3 bases respectively, with 7 bases between them. The V gene's germline CDR1 is SEHNR and CDR2 FQNEAQ (reference sequence). This CDR3 has 13 residues.

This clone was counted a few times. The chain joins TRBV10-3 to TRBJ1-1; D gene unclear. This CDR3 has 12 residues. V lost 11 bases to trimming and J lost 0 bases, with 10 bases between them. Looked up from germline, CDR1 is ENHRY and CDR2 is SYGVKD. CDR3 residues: CAATGMNTEAFF. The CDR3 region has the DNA TGTGCCGCTACCGGGATGAACACTGAAGCTTTCTTT.

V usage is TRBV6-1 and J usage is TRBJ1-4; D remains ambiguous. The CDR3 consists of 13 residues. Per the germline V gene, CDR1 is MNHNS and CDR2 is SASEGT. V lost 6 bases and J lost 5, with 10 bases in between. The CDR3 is CASRGRVNEKLFF. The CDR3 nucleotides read TGTGCCAGCAGGGGCCGAGTGAATGAAAAACTGTTTTTT.

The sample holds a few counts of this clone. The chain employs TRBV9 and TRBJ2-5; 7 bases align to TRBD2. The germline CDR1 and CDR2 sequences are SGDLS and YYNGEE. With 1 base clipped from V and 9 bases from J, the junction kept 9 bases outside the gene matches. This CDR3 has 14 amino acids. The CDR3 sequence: CASSVLWEGSSQYF. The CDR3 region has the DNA TGTGCCAGCAGCGTATTGTGGGAGGGGTCGTCCCAGTACTTC.

Here the CDR3 reads CASSVAARSEQYF. In nucleotides, the CDR3 is TGTGCCAGCAGCGTAGCGGCCCGCAGCGAGCAGTACTTC. J is TRBJ2-7 and V is TRBV9; D unclear. Trimming stripped 0 bases from V and 6 bases from J, with 10 bases between. The CDR3 extends over 13 amino acids. Looked up from germline, CDR1 is SGDLS and CDR2 is YYNGEE. Together with reference TRBV9 and TRBJ2-7, the CDR3 gives the full variable domain: DSGVTQTPKHLITATGQRVTLRCSPRSGDLSVYWYQQSLDQGLQFLIQYYNGEERAKGNILERFSAQQFPDLHSELNLSSLELGDSALYFCASSVAARSEQYFGPGTRLTVT.

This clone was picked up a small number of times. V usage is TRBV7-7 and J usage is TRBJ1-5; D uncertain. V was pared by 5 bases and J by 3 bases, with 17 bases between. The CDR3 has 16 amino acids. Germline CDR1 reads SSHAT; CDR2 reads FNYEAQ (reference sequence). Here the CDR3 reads CASSHPGSRLNQPQHF. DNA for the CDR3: TGTGCCAGCAGCCACCCCGGGTCCAGGCTCAATCAGCCCCAGCATTTT. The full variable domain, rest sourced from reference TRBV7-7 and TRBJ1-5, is GAGVSQSPRYKVTKRGQDVTLRCDPISSHATLYWYQQALGQGPEFLTYFNYEAQPDKSGLPSDRFSAERPEGSISTLTIQRTEQRDSAMYRCASSHPGSRLNQPQHFGDGTRLSIL.

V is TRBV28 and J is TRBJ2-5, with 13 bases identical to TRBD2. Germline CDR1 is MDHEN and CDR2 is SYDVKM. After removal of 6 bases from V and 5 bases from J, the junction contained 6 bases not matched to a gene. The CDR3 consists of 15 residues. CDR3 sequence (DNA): TGTGCCAGCAGAACTAGCGGGAGGGCCATGGAGACCCAGTACTTC. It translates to CASRTSGRAMETQYF.

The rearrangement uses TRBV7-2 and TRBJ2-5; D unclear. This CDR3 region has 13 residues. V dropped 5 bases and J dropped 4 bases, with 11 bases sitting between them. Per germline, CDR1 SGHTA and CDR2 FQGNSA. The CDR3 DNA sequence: TGTGCCAGCAGCCAGGATTGGGGAGAGACCCAGTACTTC. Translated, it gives CASSQDWGETQYF. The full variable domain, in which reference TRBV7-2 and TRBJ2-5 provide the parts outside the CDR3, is GAGVSQSPSNKVTEKGKDVELRCDPISGHTALYWYRQSLGQGLEFLIYFQGNSAPDKSGLPSDRFSAERTGGSVSTLTIQRTQQEDSAVYLCASSQDWGETQYFGPGTRLLVL.

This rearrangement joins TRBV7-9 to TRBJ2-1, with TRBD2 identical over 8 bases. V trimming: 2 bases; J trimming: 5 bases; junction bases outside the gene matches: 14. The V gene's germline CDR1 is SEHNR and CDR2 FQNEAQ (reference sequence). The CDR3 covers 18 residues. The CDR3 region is CASSLPPKSASGHNEQFF. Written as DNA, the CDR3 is TGTGCCAGCAGCTTACCGCCCAAGTCGGCTAGCGGGCACAATGAGCAGTTCTTC.

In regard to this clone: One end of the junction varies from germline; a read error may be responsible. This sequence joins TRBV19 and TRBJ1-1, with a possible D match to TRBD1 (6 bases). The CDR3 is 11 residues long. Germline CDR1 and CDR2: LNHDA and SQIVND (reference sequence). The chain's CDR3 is CASSTRQVAWF. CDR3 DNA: TGTGCCAGTAGTACGCGACAGGTAGCGTGGTTT. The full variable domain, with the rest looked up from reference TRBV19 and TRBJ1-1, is DGGITQSPKYLFRKEGQNVTLSCEQNLNHDAMYWYRQDPGQGLRLIYYSQIVNDFQKGDIAEGYSVSREKKESFPLTVTSAQKNPTAFYLCASSTRQVAWFGQGTRLTVV.

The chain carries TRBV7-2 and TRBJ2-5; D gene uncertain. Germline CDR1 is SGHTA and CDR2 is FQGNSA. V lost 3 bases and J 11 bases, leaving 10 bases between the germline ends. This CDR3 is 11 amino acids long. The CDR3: CASSLSVEQYF. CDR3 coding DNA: TGTGCCAGCAGCTTGTCCGTTGAGCAGTACTTC.

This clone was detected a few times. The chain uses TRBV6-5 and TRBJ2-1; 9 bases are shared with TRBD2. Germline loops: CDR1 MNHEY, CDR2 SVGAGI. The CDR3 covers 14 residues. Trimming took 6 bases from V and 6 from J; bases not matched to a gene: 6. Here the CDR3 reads CASRFGGRVNEQFF. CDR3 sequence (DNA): TGTGCCAGCAGGTTTGGCGGGAGGGTCAATGAGCAGTTCTTC.

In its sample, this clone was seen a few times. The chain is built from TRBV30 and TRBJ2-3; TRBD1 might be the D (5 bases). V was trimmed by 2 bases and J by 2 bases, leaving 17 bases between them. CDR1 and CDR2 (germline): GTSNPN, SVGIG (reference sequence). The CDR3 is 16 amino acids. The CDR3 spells CAWSNRGINPTDTQYF. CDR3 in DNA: TGTGCCTGGAGTAATAGGGGAATCAACCCCACAGATACGCAGTATTTT.

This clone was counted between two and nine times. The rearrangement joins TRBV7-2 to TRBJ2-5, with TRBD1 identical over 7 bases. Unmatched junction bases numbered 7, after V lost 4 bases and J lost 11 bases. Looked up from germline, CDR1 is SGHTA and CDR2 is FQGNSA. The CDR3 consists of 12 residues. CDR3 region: CASSSGQSSQYF. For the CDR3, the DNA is TGTGCCAGCAGCTCGGGACAGTCTTCTCAGTACTTC.

The CDR3 region is CASNHRGDTEAFF. The CDR3 nucleotides are TGTGCCAGCAATCACAGGGGGGACACTGAAGCTTTCTTT. The gene calls are TRBV6-1 and TRBJ1-1; 8 positions match TRBD1. The CDR3 is 13 residues long. Germline V gene data show CDR1 as MNHNS and CDR2 as SASEGT. V gave up 7 bases and J gave up 3 bases; unmatched junction bases: 4.

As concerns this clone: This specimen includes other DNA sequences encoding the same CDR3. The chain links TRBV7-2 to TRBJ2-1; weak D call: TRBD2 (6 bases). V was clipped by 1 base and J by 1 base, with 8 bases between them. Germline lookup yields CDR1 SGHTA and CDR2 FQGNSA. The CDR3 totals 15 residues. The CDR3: CASSLGRESYNEQFF. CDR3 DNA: TGTGCCAGCAGCTTAGGACGGGAGTCCTACAATGAGCAGTTCTTC.

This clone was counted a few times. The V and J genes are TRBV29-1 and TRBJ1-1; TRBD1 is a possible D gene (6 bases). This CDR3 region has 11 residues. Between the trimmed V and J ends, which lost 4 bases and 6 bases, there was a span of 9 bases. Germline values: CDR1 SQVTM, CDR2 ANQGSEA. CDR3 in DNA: TGCAGCGTTGGGGCAGGGGCTGAAGCTTTCTTT. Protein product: CSVGAGAEAFF.

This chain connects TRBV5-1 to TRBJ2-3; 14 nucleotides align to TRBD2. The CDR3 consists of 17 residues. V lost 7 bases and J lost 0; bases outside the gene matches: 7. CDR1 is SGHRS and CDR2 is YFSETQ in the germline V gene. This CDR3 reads CASGGLAGDGSTDTQYF. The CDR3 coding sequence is TGCGCCAGCGGGGGACTAGCGGGAGACGGGAGCACAGATACGCAGTATTTT.